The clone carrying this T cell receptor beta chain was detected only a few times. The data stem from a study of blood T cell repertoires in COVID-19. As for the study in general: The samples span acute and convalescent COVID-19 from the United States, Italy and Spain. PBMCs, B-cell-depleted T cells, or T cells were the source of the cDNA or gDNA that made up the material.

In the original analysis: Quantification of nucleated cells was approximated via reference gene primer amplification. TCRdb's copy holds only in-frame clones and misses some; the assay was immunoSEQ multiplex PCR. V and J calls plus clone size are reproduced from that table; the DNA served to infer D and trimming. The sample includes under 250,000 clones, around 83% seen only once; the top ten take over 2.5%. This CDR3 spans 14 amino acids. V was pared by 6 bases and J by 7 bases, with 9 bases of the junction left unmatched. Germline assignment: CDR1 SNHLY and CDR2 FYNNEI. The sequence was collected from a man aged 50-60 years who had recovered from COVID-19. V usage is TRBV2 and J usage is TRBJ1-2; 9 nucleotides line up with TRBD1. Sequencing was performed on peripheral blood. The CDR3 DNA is TGTGCCAGCAGGGGGACAGGGTTGAGTGGTGGCTACACCTTC. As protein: CASRGTGLSGGYTF.